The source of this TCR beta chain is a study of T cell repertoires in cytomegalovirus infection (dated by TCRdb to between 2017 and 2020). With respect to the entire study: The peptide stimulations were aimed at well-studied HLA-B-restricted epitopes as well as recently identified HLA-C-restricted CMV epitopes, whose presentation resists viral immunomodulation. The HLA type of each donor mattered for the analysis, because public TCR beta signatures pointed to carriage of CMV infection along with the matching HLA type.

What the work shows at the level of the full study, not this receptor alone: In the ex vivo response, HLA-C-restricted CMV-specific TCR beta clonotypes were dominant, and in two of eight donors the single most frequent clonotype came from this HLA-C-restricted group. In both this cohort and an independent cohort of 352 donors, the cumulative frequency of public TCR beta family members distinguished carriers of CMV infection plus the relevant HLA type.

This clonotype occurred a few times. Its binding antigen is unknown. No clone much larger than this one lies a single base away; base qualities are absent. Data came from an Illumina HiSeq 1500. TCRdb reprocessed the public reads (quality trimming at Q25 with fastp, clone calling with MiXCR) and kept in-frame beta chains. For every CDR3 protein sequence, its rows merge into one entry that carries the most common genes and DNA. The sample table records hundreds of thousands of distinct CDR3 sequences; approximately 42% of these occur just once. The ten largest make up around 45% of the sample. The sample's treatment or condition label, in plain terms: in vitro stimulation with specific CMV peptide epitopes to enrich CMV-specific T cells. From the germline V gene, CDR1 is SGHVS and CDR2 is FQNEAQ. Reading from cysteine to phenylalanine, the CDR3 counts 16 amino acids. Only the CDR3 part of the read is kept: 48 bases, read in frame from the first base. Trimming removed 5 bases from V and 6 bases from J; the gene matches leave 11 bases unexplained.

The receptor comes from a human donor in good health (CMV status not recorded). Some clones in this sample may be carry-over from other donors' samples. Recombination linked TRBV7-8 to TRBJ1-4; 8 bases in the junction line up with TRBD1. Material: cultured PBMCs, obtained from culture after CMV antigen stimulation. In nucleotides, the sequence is TGTGCCAGCAGCGCAAGACAGGGGAGGGGGCATGAAAAACTGTTTTTT. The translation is CASSARQGRGHEKLFF.